These T cell receptor beta chains were read from a single sample in a study of blood T cell repertoires in COVID-19. Clones were read by immunoSEQ multiplex PCR, and TCRdb kept only the in-frame ones, dropping some. The repertoire includes over 350,000 clones, approximately 90% of them detected once, and 0.86% sits in the top ten. Sequences were obtained from PBMCs or T cells enriched from blood (not recorded which). All receptors derive from a woman in her thirties or forties who had been exposed to COVID-19. CDR3s include the opening cysteine and the closing phenylalanine or tryptophan. Each record gives: clone size, V gene, J gene, D gene, CDR3 DNA, CDR3 protein. The D gene is left open where the match is weak. Expanded clones get a size class; other rows say once, few or many, or leave the size out.

-	TRBV5-1	TRBJ1-6	TRBD1	TGCGCCAGCAGCATCACCGGGACAGGGGGTAATTCACCCCTCCACTTT	CASSITGTGGNSPLHF
-	TRBV24-1	TRBJ1-5	-	TGTGCCACCAGTGACGGGGACAATAGGTATCAGCCCCAGCATTTT	CATSDGDNRYQPQHF
-	TRBV5-4	TRBJ2-3	-	TGTGCCAGCAGCTTGGGGATAGCGAAGGGCGCAGATACGCAGTATTTT	CASSLGIAKGADTQYF
-	TRBV19	TRBJ2-5	TRBD1	TGTGCCAGTAGTAAGGGGGCCGGGACAGTTAAAGAGACCCAGTACTTC	CASSKGAGTVKETQYF
-	TRBV30	TRBJ2-2	TRBD2	TGTGCCTGGAGTGCTACGACTAGCGGGAGGGTTGCTGCCGGGGAGCTGTTTTTT	CAWSATTSGRVAAGELFF
-	TRBV4-2	TRBJ1-1	-	TGTGCCAGCAGCCAAGAAACAGGGTCGAACACTGAAGCTTTCTTT	CASSQETGSNTEAFF
-	TRBV3-1/TRBV3-2	TRBJ2-5	TRBD1	TGTGCCAGCAGCCAGTTACCCCAGGGGGCGGGAGAGACCCAGTACTTC	CASSQLPQGAGETQYF
-	TRBV20-1	TRBJ2-7	TRBD2	TGCAGTGCTAGTCCCAGGACTAGCGGGAATCTATACGAGCAGTACTTC	CSASPRTSGNLYEQYF
-	TRBV5-4	TRBJ2-1	TRBD2	TGTGCCAGCAGCCCCCCCGGGGCGGGAGTCTTCCGCAATGAGCAGTTCTTC	CASSPPGAGVFRNEQFF
-	TRBV6-5	TRBJ1-1	TRBD1	TGTGCCAGCAGCCGGACAGGTCGGACTGAAGCTTTCTTT	CASSRTGRTEAFF
few	TRBV19	TRBJ1-5	-	TGTGCCAGTAGTAGCCGGGAGAACTCTTATAGCAATCAGCCCCAGCATTTT	CASSSRENSYSNQPQHF
once	TRBV2	TRBJ2-3	TRBD2	TGTGCCAGCAGTGACCCTAGACTAGCGGGGGCCCTCACGCAGTATTTT	CASSDPRLAGALTQYF
once	TRBV27	TRBJ2-3	TRBD1	TGTGCCAGCAGTTCTATACCGACCTGGACAGGGAGGAGAACAGATACGCAGTATTTT	CASSSIPTWTGRRTDTQYF
-	TRBV9	TRBJ2-2	TRBD2	TGTGCCAGCAGCGTAAGGACTAGCGGGGGTAACACCGGGGAGCTGTTTTTT	CASSVRTSGGNTGELFF
-	TRBV19	TRBJ1-2	-	TGTGCCAGTAGGCTGGGAGGAGGCTATGGCTACACCTTC	CASRLGGGYGYTF
-	TRBV19	TRBJ1-1	TRBD1	TGTGCCAGTAGTCGGACAGGGATCCTGAATGAAGCTTTCTTT	CASSRTGILNEAFF
-	TRBV30	TRBJ2-1	TRBD2	TGTGCCTGGAGTGGGAGGACTAGCTCATGGAGCGCCTACAATGAGCAGTTCTTC	CAWSGRTSSWSAYNEQFF
-	TRBV3-1/TRBV3-2	TRBJ2-2	-	TGTGCCAGCAGCCAGGAGCGTTTAACGAACACCGGGGAGCTGTTTTTT	CASSQERLTNTGELFF
-	TRBV6-5	TRBJ1-6	-	TGTGCCAGCAGTCCGAGGACACTCTATAATTCACCCCTCCACTTT	CASSPRTLYNSPLHF
-	TRBV15	TRBJ1-1	-	TGTGCCACCAGCAGAGATAGAGTAAACACTGAAGCTTTCTTT	CATSRDRVNTEAFF
-	TRBV20-1	TRBJ1-2	-	TGCAGTGCGGGCAGGGTAGGAGGCTACACCTTC	CSAGRVGGYTF
once	TRBV13	TRBJ1-6	-	TGTGCCAGCAGCTTAGTCCTGCGGGACGCCAAATCCAATTCACCCCTCCACTTT	CASSLVLRDAKSNSPLHF
-	TRBV24-1	TRBJ2-1	TRBD2	TGTGCCACCAGTGAGCCCACTAGCGGTGGAAATGAGCAGTTCTTC	CATSEPTSGGNEQFF
-	TRBV7-9	TRBJ2-3	TRBD1	TGTGCCAGCAGCTTAGCGACTGGGACAGGGAGAACAGATACGCAGTATTTT	CASSLATGTGRTDTQYF
-	TRBV25-1	TRBJ1-6	-	TGTGCCAGCAGTGAATACGTAGACAACTCACCCCTCCACTTT	CASSEYVDNSPLHF
-	TRBV30	TRBJ1-6	-	TGTGCCTGGAGTATGGCCGGCCAGGATAATTCACCCCTCCACTTT	CAWSMAGQDNSPLHF
-	TRBV30	TRBJ2-5	TRBD1	TGTGCCTTGGACAGGGGAGTGGGAGAGACCCAGTACTTC	CALDRGVGETQYF
-	TRBV7-9	TRBJ2-1	TRBD2	TGTGCCAGCAGCATCGGGACTAGCGGGACCAATGAGCAGTTCTTC	CASSIGTSGTNEQFF